These T cell receptor beta chains were read from a single sample in a study of blood T cell repertoires in COVID-19. Libraries were prepared by immunoSEQ multiplex PCR; TCRdb keeps only in-frame clonotypes and omits some of them. The sample yields about 300,000 clones, 70% to 90% seen once. The sample consisted of PBMCs or T cells enriched from blood (not recorded which). The origin of the receptors is a man aged 25-45 years who had recovered from COVID-19. The CDR3 runs from the conserved cysteine through the conserved F or W. The order of the fields is J gene, V gene, CDR3 length, clone size, D gene, CDR3 protein, CDR3 DNA. D genes are given only for firm matches. A row's size may be missing; if present it is once, few, many or a size class.

j_gene: TRBJ1-6
v_gene: TRBV2
len: 15
abundance: few
d_gene: .
CDR3aa: CASSDPGVGNSPLHF
CDR3nt: TGTGCCAGCAGTGATCCAGGGGTGGGAAATTCACCCCTCCACTTT

j_gene: TRBJ2-3
v_gene: TRBV11-2
len: 13
abundance: .
d_gene: .
CDR3aa: CASSGGSPDTQYF
CDR3nt: TGTGCCAGCAGCGGTGGGAGCCCAGATACGCAGTATTTT

j_gene: TRBJ1-5
v_gene: TRBV7-3
len: 19
abundance: .
d_gene: TRBD1
CDR3aa: CASSPYNGTGGLSNQPQHF
CDR3nt: TGTGCCAGCAGCCCCTACAATGGAACAGGGGGCTTGAGCAATCAGCCCCAGCATTTT

j_gene: TRBJ2-1
v_gene: TRBV5-1
len: 15
abundance: few
d_gene: .
CDR3aa: CASSQGGVFYNEQFF
CDR3nt: TGCGCCAGCAGCCAAGGGGGGGTCTTTTACAATGAGCAGTTCTTC

j_gene: TRBJ2-3
v_gene: TRBV7-9
len: 15
abundance: .
d_gene: .
CDR3aa: CASSLAGGNTDTQYF
CDR3nt: TGTGCCAGCAGCTTAGCGGGGGGAAACACAGATACGCAGTATTTT

j_gene: TRBJ2-3
v_gene: TRBV11-2
len: 12
abundance: few
d_gene: .
CDR3aa: CASSFERGTQYF
CDR3nt: TGTGCCAGCAGCTTCGAGCGTGGTACGCAGTATTTT

j_gene: TRBJ2-1
v_gene: TRBV6-5
len: 15
abundance: .
d_gene: .
CDR3aa: CASSSSSDSYNEQFF
CDR3nt: TGTGCCAGCAGTTCTTCTAGCGACTCCTACAATGAGCAGTTCTTC

j_gene: TRBJ1-2
v_gene: TRBV5-6
len: 17
abundance: once
d_gene: TRBD1
CDR3aa: CASSLGPPGQASRGYTF
CDR3nt: TGTGCCAGCAGCTTGGGGCCTCCGGGACAGGCCAGTCGGGGCTACACCTTC

j_gene: TRBJ2-7
v_gene: TRBV29-1
len: 14
abundance: .
d_gene: .
CDR3aa: CSVVPAENSYEQYF
CDR3nt: TGCAGCGTTGTGCCAGCGGAGAACTCCTACGAGCAGTACTTC

j_gene: TRBJ2-5
v_gene: TRBV3-1/TRBV3-2
len: 21
abundance: few
d_gene: TRBD2
CDR3aa: CASSQVRLGWELAGAGETQYF
CDR3nt: TGTGCCAGCAGCCAAGTTAGGCTGGGATGGGAACTAGCGGGGGCCGGGGAGACCCAGTACTTC

j_gene: TRBJ1-1
v_gene: TRBV7-2
len: 13
abundance: .
d_gene: .
CDR3aa: CASRDRMNTEAFF
CDR3nt: TGTGCCAGCAGGGACAGAATGAACACTGAAGCTTTCTTT

j_gene: TRBJ2-7
v_gene: TRBV18
len: 13
abundance: .
d_gene: .
CDR3aa: CASSPASGHEQYF
CDR3nt: TGTGCCAGCTCACCTGCTTCAGGCCACGAGCAGTACTTC

j_gene: TRBJ1-3
v_gene: TRBV7-2
len: 14
abundance: once
d_gene: .
CDR3aa: CASSPYGSGNTIYF
CDR3nt: TGTGCCAGCAGCCCCTACGGGTCCGGAAACACCATATATTTT

j_gene: TRBJ1-4
v_gene: TRBV5-1
len: 16
abundance: .
d_gene: TRBD1
CDR3aa: CASSLGATGRYEKLFF
CDR3nt: TGCGCCAGCAGCTTGGGTGCGACAGGGAGGTATGAAAAACTGTTTTTT

j_gene: TRBJ2-1
v_gene: TRBV12-3/TRBV12-4
len: 12
abundance: .
d_gene: .
CDR3aa: CASSFLGGEQFF
CDR3nt: TGTGCCAGCAGTTTTCTGGGAGGCGAGCAGTTCTTC

j_gene: TRBJ2-2
v_gene: TRBV7-6
len: 16
abundance: .
d_gene: .
CDR3aa: CASSLGRRVVTGELFF
CDR3nt: TGTGCCAGCAGCTTAGGGCGGCGGGTGGTGACCGGGGAGCTGTTTTTT

j_gene: TRBJ2-2
v_gene: TRBV6-4
len: 14
abundance: .
d_gene: .
CDR3aa: CASRQGIDTGELFF
CDR3nt: TGTGCCAGCAGGCAGGGGATTGACACCGGGGAGCTGTTTTTT

j_gene: TRBJ1-3
v_gene: TRBV7-2
len: 15
abundance: few
d_gene: .
CDR3aa: CASSLVGTSGNTIYF
CDR3nt: TGTGCCAGCAGCTTGGTAGGGACTTCTGGAAACACCATATATTTT

j_gene: TRBJ1-2
v_gene: TRBV19
len: 14
abundance: .
d_gene: .
CDR3aa: CASSIGATNYGYTF
CDR3nt: TGTGCCAGTAGTATAGGGGCGACGAACTATGGCTACACCTTC

j_gene: TRBJ2-1
v_gene: TRBV5-5
len: 16
abundance: .
d_gene: .
CDR3aa: CASSLEGGRAESEQFF
CDR3nt: TGTGCCAGCAGCTTGGAAGGGGGGAGGGCAGAGTCTGAGCAGTTCTTC

j_gene: TRBJ2-5
v_gene: TRBV5-6
len: 15
abundance: .
d_gene: .
CDR3aa: CASSPEGGEVETQYF
CDR3nt: TGTGCCAGCAGCCCGGAGGGGGGGGAGGTCGAGACCCAGTACTTC

j_gene: TRBJ1-5
v_gene: TRBV6-1
len: 17
abundance: .
d_gene: TRBD1
CDR3aa: CASSGGTGGAGGEPQHF
CDR3nt: TGTGCCAGCAGTGGGGGGACAGGGGGCGCAGGTGGGGAGCCCCAGCATTTT

j_gene: TRBJ1-1
v_gene: TRBV3-1/TRBV3-2
len: 11
abundance: .
d_gene: .
CDR3aa: CASSTQGEAFF
CDR3nt: TGTGCCAGCAGCACACAGGGTGAAGCTTTCTTT

j_gene: TRBJ1-3
v_gene: TRBV12-3/TRBV12-4
len: 9
abundance: .
d_gene: .
CDR3aa: CPARNTIYF
CDR3nt: TGTCCAGCGAGGAACACCATATATTTT

j_gene: TRBJ2-1
v_gene: TRBV5-1
len: 13
abundance: many
d_gene: .
CDR3aa: CASSSDSGGEQFF
CDR3nt: TGCGCCAGCAGCTCAGATTCAGGCGGGGAGCAGTTCTTC

j_gene: TRBJ2-2
v_gene: TRBV29-1
len: 12
abundance: .
d_gene: .
CDR3aa: CSVEGGAGELFF
CDR3nt: TGCAGCGTTGAAGGGGGGGCCGGGGAGCTGTTTTTT

j_gene: TRBJ1-2
v_gene: TRBV27
len: 14
abundance: .
d_gene: .
CDR3aa: CASRATRGVGGYTF
CDR3nt: TGTGCCAGCAGGGCTACTCGGGGAGTTGGCGGCTACACCTTC

j_gene: TRBJ2-5
v_gene: TRBV5-1
len: 13
abundance: .
d_gene: .
CDR3aa: CASSLSRGETQYF
CDR3nt: TGCGCCAGCAGCTTATCGCGGGGAGAGACCCAGTACTTC

j_gene: TRBJ1-5
v_gene: TRBV12-3/TRBV12-4
len: 13
abundance: .
d_gene: .
CDR3aa: CASSTGNGQPQHF
CDR3nt: TGTGCCAGCAGCACAGGGAACGGTCAGCCCCAGCATTTT

j_gene: TRBJ1-2
v_gene: TRBV5-6
len: 17
abundance: .
d_gene: .
CDR3aa: CASSFGLDIRANYGYTF
CDR3nt: TGTGCCAGCAGCTTTGGCTTGGACATAAGAGCTAACTATGGCTACACCTTC

j_gene: TRBJ1-6
v_gene: TRBV3-1/TRBV3-2
len: 16
abundance: .
d_gene: .
CDR3aa: CASSQDGEGVVSPLHF
CDR3nt: TGTGCCAGCAGCCAAGATGGAGAGGGGGTTGTGTCACCCCTCCACTTT

j_gene: TRBJ1-3
v_gene: TRBV4-3
len: 18
abundance: .
d_gene: .
CDR3aa: CASSQEAVRSGSGNTIYF
CDR3nt: TGCGCCAGCAGCCAAGAGGCAGTACGCTCGGGCTCTGGAAACACCATATATTTT

j_gene: TRBJ1-5
v_gene: TRBV6-5
len: 13
abundance: once
d_gene: .
CDR3aa: CASSYSQNQPQHF
CDR3nt: TGTGCCAGCAGTTACTCGCAGAATCAGCCCCAGCATTTT

j_gene: TRBJ2-5
v_gene: TRBV29-1
len: 15
abundance: .
d_gene: TRBD1
CDR3aa: CSVYGRDGDRETQYF
CDR3nt: TGCAGCGTCTACGGGCGAGACGGGGACAGGGAGACCCAGTACTTC

j_gene: TRBJ2-1
v_gene: TRBV5-1
len: 15
abundance: .
d_gene: .
CDR3aa: CASSSGFSSYNEQFF
CDR3nt: TGCGCCAGCAGCTCAGGGTTTTCCTCCTACAATGAGCAGTTCTTC

j_gene: TRBJ2-1
v_gene: TRBV5-1
len: 14
abundance: once
d_gene: .
CDR3aa: CASSMNDPTGEQFF
CDR3nt: TGCGCCAGCAGCATGAATGACCCGACGGGGGAGCAGTTCTTC

j_gene: TRBJ1-6
v_gene: TRBV11-1
len: 14
abundance: .
d_gene: TRBD1
CDR3aa: CASSSRGPNSPLHF
CDR3nt: TGTGCCAGCAGCTCGAGGGGGCCGAATTCACCCCTCCACTTT

j_gene: TRBJ2-1
v_gene: TRBV7-8
len: 15
abundance: .
d_gene: TRBD2
CDR3aa: CASSLAAGGVNEQFF
CDR3nt: TGTGCCAGCAGCTTAGCGGCGGGGGGGGTCAATGAGCAGTTCTTC

j_gene: TRBJ1-2
v_gene: TRBV6-5
len: 14
abundance: .
d_gene: TRBD1
CDR3aa: CASRPGGSNYGYTF
CDR3nt: TGTGCCAGCCGACCAGGGGGGTCTAACTATGGCTACACCTTC

j_gene: TRBJ1-1
v_gene: TRBV12-3/TRBV12-4
len: 12
abundance: .
d_gene: .
CDR3aa: CASSLRGSEAFF
CDR3nt: TGTGCCAGCAGTTTACGGGGTTCTGAAGCTTTCTTT

j_gene: TRBJ1-1
v_gene: TRBV27
len: 14
abundance: .
d_gene: TRBD1
CDR3aa: CASALRTGGTEAFF
CDR3nt: TGTGCCAGCGCGTTACGGACAGGGGGCACTGAAGCTTTCTTT

j_gene: TRBJ1-4
v_gene: TRBV6-5
len: 15
abundance: .
d_gene: .
CDR3aa: CASIPGAAGGEKLFF
CDR3nt: TGTGCCAGCATCCCAGGGGCAGCGGGAGGGGAAAAACTGTTTTTT

j_gene: TRBJ1-2
v_gene: TRBV2
len: 15
abundance: .
d_gene: .
CDR3aa: CASSALAGTLLGYTF
CDR3nt: TGTGCCAGCAGTGCCTTAGCCGGGACACTGCTGGGCTACACCTTC

j_gene: TRBJ1-1
v_gene: TRBV27
len: 14
abundance: .
d_gene: .
CDR3aa: CASNEAGRNTEAFF
CDR3nt: TGTGCCAGCAACGAGGCGGGGCGAAACACTGAAGCTTTCTTT

j_gene: TRBJ1-1
v_gene: TRBV5-1
len: 14
abundance: .
d_gene: .
CDR3aa: CASKPGGSATEAFF
CDR3nt: TGCGCCAGCAAGCCCGGTGGGAGTGCCACTGAAGCTTTCTTT

j_gene: TRBJ1-5
v_gene: TRBV5-5
len: 15
abundance: once
d_gene: .
CDR3aa: CASSRLTGSNQPQHF
CDR3nt: TGTGCCAGCAGTCGATTAACAGGTAGCAATCAGCCCCAGCATTTT

j_gene: TRBJ2-5
v_gene: TRBV5-1
len: 15
abundance: .
d_gene: TRBD1
CDR3aa: CASSFGTDYQETQYF
CDR3nt: TGCGCCAGCAGCTTCGGGACAGACTACCAAGAGACCCAGTACTTC

j_gene: TRBJ1-6
v_gene: TRBV5-6
len: 16
abundance: .
d_gene: .
CDR3aa: CASSAGGSSYNSPLHF
CDR3nt: TGTGCCAGCAGCGCTGGAGGGAGCTCCTATAATTCACCCCTCCACTTT

j_gene: TRBJ1-6
v_gene: TRBV11-2
len: 13
abundance: .
d_gene: .
CDR3aa: CASSLDVRGPLHF
CDR3nt: TGTGCCAGCAGCTTAGATGTTCGGGGACCCCTCCACTTT

j_gene: TRBJ1-5
v_gene: TRBV6-6
len: 16
abundance: .
d_gene: TRBD1
CDR3aa: CASSPARTGPNQPQHF
CDR3nt: TGTGCCAGCAGTCCTGCCCGGACAGGCCCCAATCAGCCCCAGCATTTT

j_gene: TRBJ2-7
v_gene: TRBV19
len: 16
abundance: .
d_gene: TRBD1
CDR3aa: CASRPPGTGGNYEQYF
CDR3nt: TGTGCCAGTAGACCCCCGGGGACAGGGGGTAACTACGAGCAGTACTTC

j_gene: TRBJ1-1
v_gene: TRBV15
len: 17
abundance: .
d_gene: .
CDR3aa: CATSRARGLGGKVEAFF
CDR3nt: TGTGCCACCAGCAGAGCTAGAGGGTTGGGGGGTAAGGTCGAAGCTTTCTTT

j_gene: TRBJ1-2
v_gene: TRBV6-2/TRBV6-3
len: 14
abundance: .
d_gene: .
CDR3aa: CASSYQPDSHGYTF
CDR3nt: TGTGCCAGCAGTTACCAACCTGACAGTCATGGCTACACCTTC